The clone carrying this TCR beta chain occurred many times. The V end was cut by 5 bases, the J end by 8 bases, with 15 bases between. CDR3 length: 13 amino acids. Germline CDR1 reads SGHTA; CDR2 reads FQGNSA. RNA transcripts were the template for amplifying TCR beta CDR3 regions. The HTBI set primed first-round TCR CDR3 RT-PCR. TCRdb fed the multiplex PCR reads into MiXCR, producing one record per CDR3 protein. The table records 690,000 or so distinct CDR3 sequences, about 19% of them present only once. These data come from a study of T cells in Graves' hyperthyroidism and ophthalmopathy. The V call is TRBV7-2, the J call TRBJ1-2; D gene unclear. This sequence was found in a woman aged 45 to 65 with Graves' hyperthyroidism that later progressed to Graves' ophthalmopathy. Input material: blood. The CDR3 reads CASSRGPGNGYTF. CDR3 in DNA: TGTGCCAGCAGCAGAGGACCCGGAAACGGCTACACCTTC.